The clone carrying this T cell receptor beta chain has a count of ten or more. As yet, its antigen is unknown. CDR1 is SGHRS and CDR2 is YFSETQ in the germline V gene. Trimming took 5 bases from V and 8 from J, leaving 17 bases between them. The CDR3 is 14 residues long. The sample originates from a study of identical twins. Study observations and caveats: It was possible that invariant MAIT and iNKT cells partly confounded the zero-insertion analyses. Abundant cord blood beta clonotypes carried fewer insertions; memory repertoires showed none.

TCRdb analysed the 5' RACE reads with MiXCR anew, one entry per CDR3 protein. The profile shows a few hundred thousand distinct CDR3 sequences, approximately 18% of them singletons. The TCR sequence derives from a man aged 50 to 59 in good health. Sequencing was done on a sample of naive T cells sorted from blood. This chain uses TRBV5-1 with TRBJ2-1; D ambiguous. The CDR3 spells CASSLGLDGHEQFF. Here the CDR3 DNA reads TGCGCCAGCAGTCTGGGCCTCGACGGACATGAGCAGTTCTTC.